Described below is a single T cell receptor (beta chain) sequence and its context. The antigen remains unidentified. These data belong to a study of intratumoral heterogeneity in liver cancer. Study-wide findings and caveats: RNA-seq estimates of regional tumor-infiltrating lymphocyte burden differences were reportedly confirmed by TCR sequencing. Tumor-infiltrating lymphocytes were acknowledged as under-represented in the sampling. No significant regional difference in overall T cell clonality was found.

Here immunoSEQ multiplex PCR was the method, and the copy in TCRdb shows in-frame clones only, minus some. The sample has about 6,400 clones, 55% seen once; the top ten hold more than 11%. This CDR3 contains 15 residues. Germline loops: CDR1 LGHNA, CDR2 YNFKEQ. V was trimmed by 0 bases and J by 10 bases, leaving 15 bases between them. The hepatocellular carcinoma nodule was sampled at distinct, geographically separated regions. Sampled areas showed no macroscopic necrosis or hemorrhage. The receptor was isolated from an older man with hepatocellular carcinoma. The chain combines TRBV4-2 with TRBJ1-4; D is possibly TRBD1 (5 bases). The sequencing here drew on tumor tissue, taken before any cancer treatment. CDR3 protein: CASSQEGQGGGKLFF. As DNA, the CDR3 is TGTGCCAGCAGCCAAGAAGGTCAGGGAGGAGGAAAACTGTTTTTT.